Listed below are T cell receptor beta chains from one sample, sequenced in a study of blood T cell repertoires in COVID-19. Sequencing was performed with immunoSEQ multiplex PCR; in TCRdb, only in-frame clones are kept and a portion is missing. The sample shows about 140,000 clones, about 81% of them seen only once. Input material: peripheral blood. All receptors come from a woman of 80 years or more with acute or convalescent COVID-19. The CDR3 runs from the conserved cysteine through the conserved F or W. A D gene is named only where the DNA matches it firmly. Not every row has a clone size; where given, it reads once, few, many or a size class.

clone_size d_call j_call v_call cdr3_nt cdr3_aa
- TRBD2 TRBJ2-5 TRBV19 TGTGCCAGTAGTAGGGCTAGCGGAGAGACCCAGTACTTC CASSRASGETQYF
- TRBD2 TRBJ2-5 TRBV10-1 TGCGCCAGCAGGTTGACTAGCGGGGTTCAAGAGACCCAGTACTTC CASRLTSGVQETQYF
- - TRBJ1-1 TRBV5-6 TGTGCCAGCAGCTTCAACTTCGGACATTTTAACACTGAAGCTTTCTTT CASSFNFGHFNTEAFF
once - TRBJ1-5 TRBV28 TGTGCCAGCAGTCAACTCACGAGAAATCAGCCCCAGCATTTT CASSQLTRNQPQHF
- TRBD1 TRBJ2-1 TRBV4-1 TGCGCCAGCAGCCCATACCGCCGGGACAGGGGAGGGGGACAGGAGTTCTTC CASSPYRRDRGGGQEFF
- TRBD1 TRBJ2-7 TRBV27 TGTGCCAGCAGTTTCGCTACAGGGGGCGAGCAGTACTTC CASSFATGGEQYF
- - TRBJ1-2 TRBV5-1 TGCGCCAGCAGCTTGGAGACAGCCTGGAACTATGGCTACACCTTC CASSLETAWNYGYTF
- - TRBJ1-5 TRBV19 TGTGCCAGTGCCCGGGACAATCGGGTCGACCAGCCCCAGCATTTT CASARDNRVDQPQHF
once - TRBJ2-1 TRBV28 TGTGCCAGCAGTTTAAGGACTACAGGAGCCCTCTACAATGAGCAGTTCTTC CASSLRTTGALYNEQFF
- TRBD1 TRBJ1-2 TRBV7-8 TGTGCCAGCAGCGCATTGGGACAGAGGAGCCCGAGAAAGCGTGGCTACACCTTC CASSALGQRSPRKRGYTF
- - TRBJ1-5 TRBV27 TGTGCCACCAACGCAGGGAGGTATAGCAATCAGCCCCAGCATTTT CATNAGRYSNQPQHF
- - TRBJ1-2 TRBV5-5 TGTGCCAGCAGCTTGACCCAGGTTTCATATGGCTACACCTTC CASSLTQVSYGYTF
- - TRBJ1-4 TRBV4-1 TGCGCCAGCAGCAACGCACGGGGAACTAATGAAAAACTGTTTTTT CASSNARGTNEKLFF
- TRBD1 TRBJ1-1 TRBV12-3/TRBV12-4 TGTGCCAGCACCCGGGGACAGACTGAAGCTTTCTTT CASTRGQTEAFF
- - TRBJ1-5 TRBV28 TGTGCCAGCAACACCCAGGGATTCCAGCCCCAGCATTTT CASNTQGFQPQHF
- TRBD1 TRBJ1-5 TRBV11-2 TGTGCCAGCAGCTTGACAGGGATGTCAGGTCAGCCCCAGCATTTT CASSLTGMSGQPQHF
- TRBD1 TRBJ2-3 TRBV9 TGTGCCAGCAGCGCCCGACAGGGCTTCACAGATACGCAGTATTTT CASSARQGFTDTQYF
once TRBD1 TRBJ1-1 TRBV28 TGTGCCACCGACCTGCGGGACAGGGGGCTTGGAGCTTTCTTT CATDLRDRGLGAFF
- TRBD1 TRBJ1-2 TRBV5-1 TGCGCCAGCAGCATGACAGGGGGTCGGAACTATGGCTACACCTTC CASSMTGGRNYGYTF
- TRBD1 TRBJ2-2 TRBV29-1 TGCAGCGTTGAAACAGGGGTCACCGGGGAGCTGTTTTTT CSVETGVTGELFF
- - TRBJ2-3 TRBV6-2/TRBV6-3 TGTGCCAGCAGTTACCGTAGCACAGATACGCAGTATTTT CASSYRSTDTQYF
- - TRBJ2-1 TRBV7-2 TGTGCCAGCAGCCCCGACAGGCTAGACTCCCCGTTCTTC CASSPDRLDSPFF
- TRBD2 TRBJ2-1 TRBV7-9 TGTGCCAGCAGCTTAGGGCTGTCGCGGGAGGGTACGGATGAGCAGTTCTTC CASSLGLSREGTDEQFF
- - TRBJ2-1 TRBV28 TGTGCCAGCAGTTTAGGGGGCAGGGTGAACAATGAGCAGTTCTTC CASSLGGRVNNEQFF
- - TRBJ1-1 TRBV11-1 TGTGCCAGCAGCTTAAGCGTAATTGACACTGAAGCTTTCTTT CASSLSVIDTEAFF